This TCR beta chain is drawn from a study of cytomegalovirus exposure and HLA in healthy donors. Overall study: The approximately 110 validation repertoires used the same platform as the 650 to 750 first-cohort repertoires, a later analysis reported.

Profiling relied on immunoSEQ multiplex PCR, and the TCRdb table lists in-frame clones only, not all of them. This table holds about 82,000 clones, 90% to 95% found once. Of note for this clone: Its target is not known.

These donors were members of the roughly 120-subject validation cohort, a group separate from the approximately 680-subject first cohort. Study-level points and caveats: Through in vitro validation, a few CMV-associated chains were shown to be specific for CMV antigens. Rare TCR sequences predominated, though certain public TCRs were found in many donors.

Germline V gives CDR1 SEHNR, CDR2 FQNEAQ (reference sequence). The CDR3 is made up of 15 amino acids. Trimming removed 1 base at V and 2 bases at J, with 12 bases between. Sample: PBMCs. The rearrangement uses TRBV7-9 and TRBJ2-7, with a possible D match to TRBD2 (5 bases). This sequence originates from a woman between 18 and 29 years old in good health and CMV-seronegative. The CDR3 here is CASSLGGIGAYEQYF. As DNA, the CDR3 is TGTGCCAGCAGCTTAGGCGGCATCGGGGCCTACGAGCAGTACTTC. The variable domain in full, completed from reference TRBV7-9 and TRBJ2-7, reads DTGVSQNPRHKITKRGQNVTFRCDPISEHNRLYWYRQTLGQGPEFLTYFQNEAQLEKSRLLSDRFSAERPKGSFSTLEIQRTEQGDSAMYLCASSLGGIGAYEQYFGPGTRLTVT.